The 16 T cell receptor beta chains listed next were all sequenced from one sample in a study of blood T cell repertoires in COVID-19. Clones were read by immunoSEQ multiplex PCR, and TCRdb kept only the in-frame ones, dropping some. Counted here are 200,000 to 250,000 clones, around 80% occurring once; the ten biggest clones make up 1.8%. The sample was PBMCs or T cells enriched from blood (not recorded which). Receptor source: a man between 60 and 75 years old who had recovered from COVID-19.

This clone was detected ten times or more. This chain joins TRBV5-1 and TRBJ1-1; D call uncertain. Germline CDR1 and CDR2: SGHRS and YFSETQ. The CDR3 is made up of 14 amino acids. Trimming pared 5 bases from V and 4 bases from J, leaving 15 bases between. CDR3 DNA sequence: TGCGCCAGCAGAGACGTCGAGGGTGGCACTGAAGCTTTCTTT. Encoded protein: CASRDVEGGTEAFF.

Written as DNA, the CDR3 is TGTGCCAGCTCACCATATCTAACAGGGACCCTCACAGATACGCAGTATTTT. Its translation is CASSPYLTGTLTDTQYF. The J gene is TRBJ2-3, the V gene TRBV18; D perhaps matches TRBD1 (6 bases). The germline CDR1 and CDR2 sequences are KGHSH and LQKENI. V was clipped by 2 bases and J by 2 bases, with 17 bases between them. The CDR3 consists of 17 residues.

The chain uses TRBV2 and TRBJ2-7; 9 nucleotides match TRBD2. The CDR3 contains 14 residues. Germline trimming cut 4 bases from V and 2 bases from J; bases unmatched to any gene: 3. CDR1 is SNHLY and CDR2 is FYNNEI in the germline V gene. DNA of the CDR3: TGTGCCAGCAGTGCGGCGGGGGGGACCTACGAGCAGTACTTC. Its protein product is CASSAAGGTYEQYF.

This clone was found once. The genes are TRBV3-1 (or the pseudogene TRBV3-2) and TRBJ1-1; 8 nucleotides agree with TRBD1. Germline V gene lookup returns CDR1 LGHDT and CDR2 YNNKEL (reference sequence). The length of the CDR3 is 14 residues. V lost 1 base, J lost 4 bases, and 2 bases stayed unmatched. The CDR3 DNA reads TGTGCCAGCAGCCAAGGGACAGGGCCCACTGAAGCTTTCTTT. It specifies CASSQGTGPTEAFF.

The J gene is TRBJ2-2, the V gene TRBV11-2; weak D call: TRBD1 (6 bases). Germline V CDR1 and CDR2: SGHAT, FQNNGV. The V end was cut by 8 bases, the J end by 4 bases, with 23 bases between. This CDR3 spans 17 amino acids. This chain's CDR3 is CASDGDGAGESTGELFF. The DNA of the CDR3 is TGTGCCAGCGATGGGGACGGGGCAGGGGAGAGCACCGGGGAGCTGTTTTTT.

This clone was observed a single time. This chain connects TRBV4-1 to TRBJ2-2, with 9 nucleotides matching TRBD1. The V gene end was trimmed by 3 bases and the J gene end by 5 bases; junction bases not matched to a gene: 7. CDR1 and CDR2 (germline): MGHRA, YSYEKL. This CDR3 is built from 16 residues. CDR3 nucleotide sequence: TGCGCCAGCAGCCAGGAAAGGACAGGGGCTACCGGGGAGCTGTTTTTT. This gives the protein CASSQERTGATGELFF.

The chain combines TRBV5-1 with TRBJ1-6; D is undetermined. V lost 2 bases to trimming and J lost 5 bases, with 8 bases between them. Germline V gene data show CDR1 as SGHRS and CDR2 as YFSETQ. There are 14 residues in the CDR3. The CDR3 here is CASSFGADNSPLHF. For the CDR3, the DNA is TGCGCCAGCAGCTTCGGAGCCGATAATTCACCCCTCCACTTT.

The chain employs TRBV5-4 and TRBJ1-2, with D maybe TRBD1 (5 bases). Per the germline V gene, CDR1 is SGHNT and CDR2 is YYREEE (reference sequence). V dropped 4 bases and J dropped 2 bases, with 15 bases sitting between them. CDR3 length: 15 amino acids. The chain's CDR3 is CASSTKDRGNYGYTF. DNA for the CDR3: TGTGCCAGCAGCACCAAGGATCGGGGGAACTATGGCTACACCTTC.

V and J are TRBV18 and TRBJ1-2; D not resolved. The CDR3 is 14 amino acids. Germline assignment: CDR1 KGHSH and CDR2 LQKENI. V was cut by 6 bases and J by 3 bases, with 14 bases left in between. The CDR3 DNA is TGTGCCAGCTCCCCGACACAGAACGACTATGGCTACACCTTC. It is translated as CASSPTQNDYGYTF.

The V call is TRBV25-1, the J call TRBJ2-7, with 7 bases aligning to TRBD1. CDR3 size: 18 residues. J gave up 3 bases and V 2 bases, and 16 bases lay outside the gene matches. Germline values: CDR1 MGHDK, CDR2 SYGVNS. CDR3 loop: CASSEPPDTGARFYEQYF. The CDR3 DNA follows: TGTGCCAGCAGTGAACCACCGGACACAGGGGCTCGTTTCTACGAGCAGTACTTC.

This chain's CDR3 is CASSFGSSYEQYF. The CDR3 DNA reads TGTGCCAGCAGTTTCGGGAGCTCCTACGAGCAGTACTTC. The rearrangement joins TRBV12-3 or TRBV12-4 to TRBJ2-7; perhaps TRBD2 as D (6 bases). The CDR3 covers 13 residues. The V and J ends lost 3 bases and 0 bases respectively, with 6 bases between them.

Only a few counts were recorded for this clone. J is TRBJ1-5 and V is TRBV5-1, with 7 nucleotides matching TRBD1. The V segment lost 0 bases and the J segment 6 bases; nucleotides outside the gene matches: 6. Germline V gene data show CDR1 as SGHRS and CDR2 as YFSETQ. CDR3 size: 15 residues. CDR3 bases: TGCGCCAGCAGCTTGGAAGGGGGCCCACGTCAGCCCCAGCATTTT. Translating gives CASSLEGGPRQPQHF.

This sequence joins TRBV7-3 and TRBJ2-3, with D possibly matching TRBD2 (5 bases). The CDR3 extends over 16 amino acids. Trimming removed 1 base at V and 3 bases at J, with 14 bases between. From germline, CDR1 is SGHTA and CDR2 FQGTGA. The CDR3 bases are TGTGCCAGCAGCTTAAATCCGGCGGGCCCTACAGATACGCAGTATTTT. Protein sequence: CASSLNPAGPTDTQYF.

This chain links TRBV6-1 with TRBJ2-1; D is unresolved. V was clipped by 2 bases and J by 7 bases, with 15 bases between them. The CDR3 totals 15 residues. CDR1 and CDR2 from the germline V gene are MNHNS and SASEGT. This CDR3 is CASSEITVLSNEQFF. The CDR3, as DNA: TGTGCCAGCAGTGAAATCACAGTTTTATCGAATGAGCAGTTCTTC.

V gene TRBV27 combines with J gene TRBJ1-2; D is unclear. V lost 2 bases and J 1 base, leaving 5 bases between the germline ends. Germline CDR1 and CDR2: MNHEY and SMNVEV (reference sequence). The CDR3 contains 13 residues. The CDR3 spells CASSLAVNYGYTF. CDR3 bases: TGTGCCAGCAGTTTAGCAGTTAACTATGGCTACACCTTC.

The DNA of the CDR3 is TGCAGTGCAAAGACCGGGGGGAGCGAGTACTTC. It translates to CSAKTGGSEYF. The J gene is TRBJ2-5, the V gene TRBV20-1; 7 bases are a match to TRBD2. Germline CDR1 and CDR2: DFQATT and SNEGSKA (reference sequence). This CDR3 has 11 residues. Trimming cost V 6 bases and J 12 bases; bases outside gene matches: 10.